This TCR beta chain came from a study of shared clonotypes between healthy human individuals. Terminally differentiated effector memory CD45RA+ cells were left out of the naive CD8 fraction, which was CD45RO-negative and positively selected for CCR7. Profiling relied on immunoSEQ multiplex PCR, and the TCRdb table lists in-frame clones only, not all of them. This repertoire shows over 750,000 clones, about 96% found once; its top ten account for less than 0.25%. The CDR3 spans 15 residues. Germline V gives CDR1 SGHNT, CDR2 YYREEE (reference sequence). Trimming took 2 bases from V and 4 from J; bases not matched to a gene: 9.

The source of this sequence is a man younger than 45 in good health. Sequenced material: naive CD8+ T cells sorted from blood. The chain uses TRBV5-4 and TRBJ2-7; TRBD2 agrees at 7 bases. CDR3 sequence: CASSLSGLAEYEQYF. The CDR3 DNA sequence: TGTGCCAGCAGCTTAAGTGGTCTAGCGGAGTACGAGCAGTACTTC.